Given below is one TCR beta chain in context. One entry per CDR3 protein, called by TCRdb with MiXCR from the 5' RACE reads. The sample has approximately 150,000 distinct CDR3 sequences, 40% to 50% seen once. These data belong to a study of CD8 T cells in ankylosing spondylitis. The length of the CDR3 is 17 residues. Germline CDR1 reads SGHRS; CDR2 reads YFSETQ. Trimming stripped 7 bases from V and 1 base from J, with 21 bases between. The source material was synovial fluid, either unsorted or a sorted T cell fraction (not recorded which). The clonotype comes from a male donor with ankylosing spondylitis. The rearrangement joins TRBV5-1 to TRBJ2-1; no definite D call. The CDR3 protein is CASGMLSEEDSYNEQFF. CDR3 DNA sequence: TGCGCCAGCGGCATGCTCAGCGAAGAAGATTCCTACAATGAGCAGTTCTTC.